These 26 T cell receptor beta chains share one sample of origin, sequenced in a study of brain T cells in children with intractable seizures (dated by TCRdb to the early 2020s). The sample's time point, from its label and the paper: blood from clinic visit 5 months post-surgery; TSC patient then seizure free. Libraries were constructed by the immunoSEQ multiplex PCR assay. TCRdb stores this immuneACCESS table with in-frame sequences only. Part of the clones is absent; in the studies checked, under half of the shortfall reflects unresolved V genes, and no reason is known for the rest. The sample data list about 340,000 clones, and more than 85% of these were observed just once. The ten largest clones add up to about 5.8% of the sample. Source: peripheral blood, taken approximately 5 months after surgery. These receptor sequences come from a boy younger than two with tuberous sclerosis and intractable seizures.

The rearrangement uses TRBV15 and TRBJ2-5; possibly TRBD1 for D (6 bases). The V and J ends lost 7 bases and 4 bases respectively, with 19 bases between them. CDR1 and CDR2 from the germline V gene are LNHNV and YYDKDF (reference sequence). The CDR3 is 15 amino acids. In nucleotides, the CDR3 is TGTGCCACCAACGCGGGCTACGGCAGGGGAGAGACCCAGTACTTC. Protein product: CATNAGYGRGETQYF.

V is TRBV15 and J is TRBJ1-2; tentatively, D is TRBD1 (5 bases). V gave up 3 bases and J gave up 4 bases, with 21 bases separating them. Germline V gives CDR1 LNHNV, CDR2 YYDKDF (reference sequence). The CDR3 extends over 17 amino acids. This chain's CDR3 is CATSRGGSQRPPYGYTF. The CDR3 region has the DNA TGTGCCACCAGCAGGGGGGGTTCACAGCGGCCCCCCTATGGCTACACCTTC.

The chain has TRBV29-1 and TRBJ1-1; D not certain. Trimming stripped 6 bases from V and 6 bases from J, with 20 bases between. In germline, CDR1 is SQVTM, CDR2 ANQGSEA. CDR3 length equals 14 residues. CDR3 nucleotides: TGCAGCGTCGATACGAGCCCTAATCTGGCTGAAGCTTTCTTT. This codes for CSVDTSPNLAEAFF.

This clone appeared once. This chain joins TRBV24-1 and TRBJ2-5, with D perhaps TRBD2 (5 bases). The germline gives CDR1 KGHDR, CDR2 SFDVKD. The V end lost 1 base, the J end lost 1 base, and 9 bases lay between the germline ends. CDR3 length: 15 amino acids. DNA of the CDR3: TGTGCCACCAGTGATTTAGCCAGCGGCCAAGAGACCCAGTACTTC. This translates into CATSDLASGQETQYF.

The chain has TRBV7-8 and TRBJ2-7; the D call may be TRBD1 or TRBD2 (5 bases each). This CDR3 is built from 13 residues. The germline V and J ends were trimmed by 5 bases and 0 bases, with 8 bases remaining between them. Germline values: CDR1 SGHVS, CDR2 FQNEAQ. This CDR3 is CASSIGTSYEQYF. The DNA of the CDR3 is TGTGCCAGCAGCATCGGGACCTCCTACGAGCAGTACTTC.

This clone was detected many times. The V and J genes are TRBV6-4 and TRBJ1-6, with a possible D match to TRBD1 (6 bases). Trimming took off 5 bases at V and 9 bases at J, with 11 bases between the two ends. Germline CDR1 reads MRHNA; CDR2 reads SNTAGT. The CDR3 sequence is 13 residues long. The CDR3 is CASSLQGGSPLHF. Here the CDR3 DNA reads TGTGCCAGCAGTTTACAGGGTGGTTCACCCCTCCACTTT.

This clone was counted once. This sequence joins TRBV11-3 and TRBJ1-2; no clear D gene. The germline V gene has CDR1 SGHNT and CDR2 YENEEA. Trimming pared 4 bases from V and 0 bases from J, leaving 9 bases between. The CDR3 has 14 residues. The CDR3 here is CASSSRTSNYGYTF. The CDR3 DNA reads as TGTGCCAGCAGCTCTCGGACCTCTAACTATGGCTACACCTTC. Drawing the rest from reference TRBV11-3 and TRBJ1-2, the complete variable domain is EAGVVQSPRYKIIEKKQPVAFWCNPISGHNTLYWYLQNLGQGPELLIRYENEEAVDDSQLPKDRFSAERLKGVDSTLKIQPAELGDSAVYLCASSSRTSNYGYTFGSGTRLTVV.

The chain has TRBV19 and TRBJ2-7; 9 nucleotides agree with TRBD1. This CDR3 has 14 amino acids. CDR1 is LNHDA and CDR2 is SQIVND in the germline V gene (reference sequence). Losses at the gene ends were 5 bases for V and 9 bases for J; bases not matched to a gene: 11. The CDR3 bases are TGTGCCAGTAGTTGGGGGACAGGGTATTCCGCGCAGTACTTC. Amino acid sequence: CASSWGTGYSAQYF.

The chain joins TRBV18 to TRBJ1-5, with D perhaps TRBD1 (5 bases). Germline CDR1 reads KGHSH; CDR2 reads LQKENI. The CDR3 sequence is 19 residues long. V was pared by 4 bases and J by 0 bases, with 22 bases between. The CDR3 DNA sequence: TGTGCCAGCTCACAGTTTCCTCGGGGGACTACCTATAGCAATCAGCCCCAGCATTTT. Protein product: CASSQFPRGTTYSNQPQHF.

The genes are TRBV6-5 and TRBJ1-2; 9 bases match TRBD1. The CDR3 has 14 amino acids. The germline CDR1 and CDR2 sequences are MNHEY and SVGAGI. V dropped 2 bases and J dropped 8; count of bases not matched to a gene: 6. CDR3 nucleotides: TGTGCCAGCAGTTACCGACAGGGGGGGGTAGGCTACACCTTC. As protein: CASSYRQGGVGYTF.

In regard to this clone: This CDR3 is also generated by other DNA sequences in the sample. The V gene is TRBV19, the J gene TRBJ1-1, with no clear D. The CDR3 is made up of 13 amino acids. Germline CDR1 reads LNHDA; CDR2 reads SQIVND (reference sequence). The germline V and J ends were trimmed by 1 base and 0 bases, with 3 bases remaining between them. The CDR3 nucleotides read TGTGCCAGTAGTATAGGGGTGAACACTGAAGCTTTCTTT. Its protein product is CASSIGVNTEAFF.

The chain has TRBV19 and TRBJ2-6; D could derive from TRBD1 or TRBD2 (5 bases each). The CDR3 sequence is 17 residues long. In germline, CDR1 is LNHDA, CDR2 SQIVND (reference sequence). V was pared by 7 bases and J by 1 base, with 17 bases between. The CDR3 protein is CASMRVGPFSGANVLTF. In DNA, the CDR3 is TGTGCCAGTATGAGGGTGGGACCCTTTTCTGGGGCCAACGTCCTGACTTTC.

CDR3 in amino acids: CASSQPGTAYRELFF. The CDR3 DNA reads as TGCGCCAGCAGCCAGCCGGGGACGGCCTACCGGGAGCTGTTTTTT. The V gene is TRBV4-1, the J gene TRBJ2-2; D might be TRBD1 or TRBD2, each matching 5 bases. The CDR3 has 15 residues. Germline V gene lookup returns CDR1 MGHRA and CDR2 YSYEKL. V was shortened by 3 bases and J by 9 bases, with 17 bases between the two germline ends.

J is TRBJ1-5 and V is TRBV3-1 (or the pseudogene TRBV3-2); D unclear. V lost 0 bases and J 6 bases, leaving 9 bases between the germline ends. The germline CDR1 and CDR2 sequences are LGHDT and YNNKEL (reference sequence). The CDR3 is made up of 14 amino acids. Written as DNA, the CDR3 is TGTGCCAGCAGCCAAGATCTAATAGCTCAGCCCCAGCATTTT. It specifies CASSQDLIAQPQHF.

This chain connects TRBV11-2 to TRBJ2-3; 9 bases line up with TRBD1. The CDR3 totals 15 residues. Unmatched junction bases numbered 5, after V lost 5 bases and J lost 2 bases. Looked up from germline, CDR1 is SGHAT and CDR2 is FQNNGV. The chain's CDR3 is CASSPRDRDTDTQYF. For the CDR3, the DNA is TGTGCCAGCAGCCCCCGGGACAGGGACACAGATACGCAGTATTTT.

V usage is TRBV9 and J usage is TRBJ2-3, with 8 bases aligning to TRBD1. Germline V gives CDR1 SGDLS, CDR2 YYNGEE. V lost 4 bases and J lost 4; bases outside the gene matches: 5. This CDR3 is built from 14 residues. The CDR3 region is CASSTQGAADTQYF. The CDR3 region has the DNA TGTGCCAGCAGCACGCAGGGGGCGGCAGATACGCAGTATTTT. Using reference TRBV9 and TRBJ2-3 for the parts outside the CDR3, the full variable domain is DSGVTQTPKHLITATGQRVTLRCSPRSGDLSVYWYQQSLDQGLQFLIQYYNGEERAKGNILERFSAQQFPDLHSELNLSSLELGDSALYFCASSTQGAADTQYFGPGTRLTVL.

This chain connects TRBV30 to TRBJ2-5, with 9 bases lining up with TRBD2. This CDR3 has 19 residues. Germline loops: CDR1 GTSNPN, CDR2 SVGIG (reference sequence). Unmatched junction bases numbered 16, after V lost 0 bases and J lost 2 bases. The CDR3 DNA reads TGTGCCTGGAGTGTATATAGCGGGGGCCCGAGAGAGATGCAAGAGACCCAGTACTTC. It is translated as CAWSVYSGGPREMQETQYF.

This sequence joins TRBV28 and TRBJ1-1, with D perhaps matching TRBD1 (6 bases). Germline assignment: CDR1 MDHEN and CDR2 SYDVKM. The CDR3 is 15 residues long. Trimming left V 5 bases short and J 7 bases short, with 20 bases between. CDR3 sequence: CASSHQWGASGEAFF. Here the CDR3 DNA reads TGTGCCAGCAGTCACCAGTGGGGGGCGTCTGGTGAAGCTTTCTTT.

This rearrangement joins TRBV27 to TRBJ1-6, with D unclear. Germline V gives CDR1 MNHEY, CDR2 SMNVEV (reference sequence). Deletions cut 7 bases from V and 7 bases from J, with 14 bases between. This CDR3 has 14 amino acids. DNA for the CDR3: TGTGCCAGCAAATCCCGCGGCTGGAATTCACCCCTCCACTTT. It is translated as CASKSRGWNSPLHF.

This clone appeared once. This chain links TRBV5-1 with TRBJ2-7; 8 nucleotides agree with TRBD2. J lost 4 bases, V lost 0 bases, and 15 bases had no gene match. Germline CDR1 reads SGHRS; CDR2 reads YFSETQ. The CDR3 length is 18 residues. CDR3 residues: CASSLEAFGLAKGYEQYF. The DNA of the CDR3 is TGCGCCAGCAGCTTGGAGGCTTTTGGACTAGCTAAGGGTTACGAGCAGTACTTC.

The gene calls are TRBV7-9 and TRBJ2-2; perhaps TRBD2 as D (5 bases). Trimming shortened V by 2 bases and J by 0 bases, and 10 bases separated the two germline ends. This CDR3 contains 16 residues. CDR1 SEHNR and CDR2 FQNEAQ come from the germline V gene (reference sequence). The CDR3 DNA reads TGTGCCAGCAGCTTATCCGGGAAAGCGAACACCGGGGAGCTGTTTTTT. Translation: CASSLSGKANTGELFF.

The genes are TRBV7-9 and TRBJ2-6; unclear D gene. The CDR3 loop spans 15 amino acids. V was pared by 0 bases and J by 1 base, with 4 bases between. CDR1 and CDR2 (germline): SEHNR, FQNEAQ (reference sequence). The CDR3 DNA reads TGTGCCAGCAGCTTAGCAGGGTCTGGGGCCAACGTCCTGACTTTC. This encodes CASSLAGSGANVLTF.

This chain connects TRBV28 to TRBJ1-5, with D unresolved. V dropped 4 bases and J dropped 3 bases, with 4 bases sitting between them. The CDR3 totals 12 residues. The germline V gene has CDR1 MDHEN and CDR2 SYDVKM. CDR3 amino acids: CASSYNNQPQHF. The CDR3 region has the DNA TGTGCCAGCAGTTATAACAATCAGCCCCAGCATTTT.

The chain uses TRBV7-9 and TRBJ2-7, with D uncertain. This CDR3 contains 13 residues. Germline-derived CDR1 and CDR2 are SEHNR and FQNEAQ (reference sequence). V lost 6 bases and J 1 base, leaving 10 bases between the germline ends. CDR3 nucleotides: TGTGCCAGCAGGGATGGGTCTTCCTACGAGCAGTACTTC. Protein sequence: CASRDGSSYEQYF.

CDR3 protein: CASSQGGGGYGYTF. In nucleotides, the CDR3 is TGTGCCAGCAGCCAAGGAGGGGGCGGCTATGGCTACACCTTC. V is TRBV4-2 and J is TRBJ1-2; 7 bases are a match to TRBD1. The CDR3 loop spans 14 amino acids. Germline CDR1 LGHNA, CDR2 YNFKEQ. V was pared by 1 base and J by 4 bases, with 3 bases of the junction left unmatched.

The V and J genes are TRBV15 and TRBJ1-1; 11 bases align to TRBD1. V was pared by 6 bases and J by 5 bases, with 2 bases of the junction left unmatched. The length of the CDR3 is 13 residues. Germline V gene lookup returns CDR1 LNHNV and CDR2 YYDKDF (reference sequence). CDR3 in DNA: TGTGCCACCAGGGGACAGGGGGAAACTGAAGCTTTCTTT. This encodes CATRGQGETEAFF. Together with reference TRBV15 and TRBJ1-1, the CDR3 gives the full variable domain: DAMVIQNPRYQVTQFGKPVTLSCSQTLNHNVMYWYQQKSSQAPKLLFHYYDKDFNNEADTPDNFQSRRPNTSFCFLDIRSPGLGDTAMYLCATRGQGETEAFFGQGTRLTVV.